The present entry profiles one T cell receptor beta chain with its context. Its target is unknown. From the 5' RACE reads, TCRdb called clonotypes with MiXCR, one entry per CDR3 protein. The sample includes roughly 240,000 distinct CDR3 sequences, 15% to 20% of them seen just once. The sample is drawn from a study of T-cell memory formation after mild COVID-19. General study points: Contracting clones localized mainly to CM and EM when CD4+ and mainly to EMRA when CD8+.

The ends were cut back, 3 bases at V and 2 bases at J, with 11 bases in the middle. CDR3 length equals 14 residues. The V gene's germline CDR1 is KGHSH and CDR2 LQKENI. Sequenced sample: PBMCs or a T cell subset sorted from them (not recorded which). The source of this sequence is a man younger than 35 who had mild COVID-19 (a few samples of this study predate the infection). Cell type and time point are not known. The V gene is TRBV18, the J gene TRBJ2-7, with D perhaps TRBD1 or TRBD2 (6 bases each). DNA for the CDR3: TGTGCCAGCTCACCCGGGGGCCAGGCCTACGAGCAGTACTTC. This gives the protein CASSPGGQAYEQYF. The full variable domain, in which reference TRBV18 and TRBJ2-7 provide the parts outside the CDR3, is NAGVMQNPRHLVRRRGQEARLRCSPMKGHSHVYWYRQLPEEGLKFMVYLQKENIIDESGMPKERFSAEFPKEGPSILRIQQVVRGDSAAYFCASSPGGQAYEQYFGPGTRLTVT.